The 20 T cell receptor beta chains below all came from one sample that was sequenced in a study of cytomegalovirus exposure and HLA in healthy donors. This PCR relied on a set of 60 Vbeta primers and 13 Jbeta primers. Sequencing was performed with immunoSEQ multiplex PCR; in TCRdb, only in-frame clones are kept and a portion is missing. The table shows 140,000 or so clones, with 80% occurring only once. Specimen: PBMCs. The receptors come from a man aged 40-50 years in good health and CMV-seronegative.

This chain connects TRBV9 to TRBJ1-3, with 8 bases identical to TRBD1. Trimming at V came to 3 bases and at J to 4 bases, leaving 6 bases not matched to a gene. Germline V lookup: CDR1 SGDLS, CDR2 YYNGEE. This CDR3 comprises 15 residues. The CDR3 DNA reads TGTGCCAGCAGCGCAGGACAGGGAAGGGGAAACACCATATATTTT. It translates to CASSAGQGRGNTIYF. The whole variable domain, remainder taken from reference TRBV9 and TRBJ1-3, is DSGVTQTPKHLITATGQRVTLRCSPRSGDLSVYWYQQSLDQGLQFLIQYYNGEERAKGNILERFSAQQFPDLHSELNLSSLELGDSALYFCASSAGQGRGNTIYFGEGSWLTVV.

This clone came up a few times. V usage is TRBV5-1 and J usage is TRBJ1-2, with 7 bases that match TRBD1. Trimming removed 4 bases from V and 4 bases from J; junction bases left unmatched: 10. Germline lookup yields CDR1 SGHRS and CDR2 YFSETQ. The CDR3 runs 15 residues. Here the CDR3 DNA reads TGCGCCAGCAGCCAGGGGGACACCCCCATCTATGGCTACACCTTC. Protein product: CASSQGDTPIYGYTF.

V usage is TRBV19 and J usage is TRBJ1-5, with 8 bases matching TRBD1. Germline loops: CDR1 LNHDA, CDR2 SQIVND (reference sequence). CDR3 length equals 12 residues. The V segment lost 3 bases and the J segment 13 bases; nucleotides outside the gene matches: 5. CDR3 loop: CASSIWTGTQHF. CDR3 bases: TGTGCCAGTAGTATCTGGACAGGGACGCAGCATTTT.

The table lists this clone with a count of one. The V call is TRBV7-9, the J call TRBJ2-3; TRBD2 aligns across 11 bases. Per the germline V gene, CDR1 is SEHNR and CDR2 is FQNEAQ (reference sequence). With 2 bases clipped from V and 9 bases from J, the junction kept 10 bases outside the gene matches. The length of the CDR3 is 16 residues. CDR3 residues: CASSLNPSGGLWTQYF. In DNA, the CDR3 is TGTGCCAGCAGCTTAAACCCTAGCGGGGGGCTGTGGACGCAGTATTTT.

The chain joins TRBV7-9 to TRBJ2-1, with D possibly being TRBD2 (6 bases). With 5 bases removed from V and 3 bases from J, the gap between germline ends came to 17 bases. CDR1 SEHNR and CDR2 FQNEAQ come from the germline V gene (reference sequence). This CDR3 is built from 16 residues. For the CDR3, the DNA is TGTGCCAGCAGCCCGTCGGGACTCAGAAGCTACAATGAGCAGTTCTTC. Translating it yields CASSPSGLRSYNEQFF.

The V call is TRBV6-1, the J call TRBJ1-5; 7 nucleotides align to TRBD1. Trimming took 8 bases from V and 6 from J; bases not matched to a gene: 13. Germline values: CDR1 MNHNS, CDR2 SASEGT. CDR3 length: 15 residues. DNA for the CDR3: TGTGCCAGCTACCCTGGAGGGGGCGCGGGTCAGCCCCAGCATTTT. This encodes CASYPGGGAGQPQHF.

This clone was detected a few times. The chain combines TRBV6-1 with TRBJ2-3; 7 bases fit TRBD2. The CDR3 loop spans 15 amino acids. Trimming took 6 bases from V and 4 from J; bases not matched to a gene: 10. From germline, CDR1 is MNHNS and CDR2 SASEGT. This chain's CDR3 is CASRPGASGSDTQYF. CDR3 coding DNA: TGTGCCAGCAGACCCGGGGCTAGCGGATCAGATACGCAGTATTTT.

V gene TRBV7-2 combines with J gene TRBJ2-2; 8 nucleotides align to TRBD1. V was pared by 5 bases and J by 7 bases, with 9 bases of the junction left unmatched. Germline CDR1 is SGHTA and CDR2 is FQGNSA. The CDR3 covers 15 residues. CDR3 in amino acids: CASSLDRGRNGELFF. CDR3 bases: TGTGCCAGCAGCCTAGACAGGGGTAGAAACGGGGAGCTGTTTTTT.

This sequence joins TRBV7-2 and TRBJ1-3; D is ambiguous. V gave up 5 bases and J gave up 3 bases, with 17 bases separating them. This CDR3 spans 16 amino acids. CDR1 is SGHTA, CDR2 FQGNSA, per germline. CDR3 sequence: CASSPGGGRLGNTIYF. The CDR3 DNA follows: TGTGCCAGCAGCCCAGGTGGAGGCCGCCTTGGAAACACCATATATTTT.

This clone has more than one count but fewer than ten. The chain has TRBV5-1 and TRBJ1-2; the match to TRBD1 covers 7 bases. V was pared by 6 bases and J by 5 bases, with 16 bases of the junction left unmatched. This CDR3 comprises 16 residues. CDR1 SGHRS and CDR2 YFSETQ come from the germline V gene. The CDR3 is CASTSFPGTDPYGYTF. CDR3 DNA: TGCGCCAGCACATCCTTCCCCGGGACAGACCCTTATGGCTACACCTTC.

The chain carries TRBV13 and TRBJ1-2, with 10 bases aligning to TRBD1. Per germline, CDR1 PRHDT and CDR2 FYEKMQ (reference sequence). After removal of 3 bases from V and 5 bases from J, the junction contained 6 bases not matched to a gene. This CDR3 is 15 amino acids long. In DNA form, the CDR3 reads TGTGCCAGCAGCTTCGACAGGGGGCGAGGATATGGCTACACCTTC. Its protein product is CASSFDRGRGYGYTF.

This chain joins TRBV28 and TRBJ1-1; D may be TRBD1 (5 bases). Germline V gene sequence: CDR1 MDHEN, CDR2 SYDVKM. This CDR3 region has 12 residues. Trimming removed 11 bases at V and 0 bases at J, with 10 bases between. As DNA, the CDR3 is TGTGCCTCCGTGACAGTGAACACTGAAGCTTTCTTT. Translating it yields CASVTVNTEAFF.

This clone was found a few times. The J gene is TRBJ2-5, the V gene TRBV13; TRBD1 matches 7 bases. The CDR3 is 14 residues long. Trimming took 4 bases from V and 2 from J; bases not matched to a gene: 4. CDR1 and CDR2 from the germline V gene are PRHDT and FYEKMQ (reference sequence). This CDR3 is CASSWGQLQETQYF. CDR3 coding DNA: TGTGCCAGCAGCTGGGGACAGCTACAAGAGACCCAGTACTTC.

J is TRBJ2-6 and V is TRBV9; D remains unclear. Trimming took off 2 bases at V and 4 bases at J, with 10 bases between the two ends. The CDR3 sequence is 15 residues long. Germline loops: CDR1 SGDLS, CDR2 YYNGEE. The CDR3 loop is CASSVGTLGANVLTF. The DNA for the CDR3 is TGTGCCAGCAGCGTGGGCACGCTAGGGGCCAACGTCCTGACTTTC.

Only a few counts were recorded for this clone. This chain joins TRBV27 and TRBJ1-1; 7 bases agree with TRBD1. The J segment lost 1 base and the V segment lost 5 bases, leaving 7 bases of the junction unmatched. CDR3 length: 15 amino acids. CDR1 and CDR2 (germline): MNHEY, SMNVEV (reference sequence). The CDR3 spells CASSPRDRPNTEAFF. CDR3 DNA sequence: TGTGCCAGCAGTCCACGGGACAGACCGAACACTGAAGCTTTCTTT.

The genes are TRBV6-4 and TRBJ2-1, with 9 bases aligning to TRBD2. Germline CDR1 MRHNA, CDR2 SNTAGT. V shed 2 bases, J shed 7 bases, and the junction held 6 bases outside the gene matches. The CDR3 loop spans 15 amino acids. CDR3 in amino acids: CASSDAGGGANEQFF. Written as DNA, the CDR3 is TGTGCCAGCAGTGACGCGGGCGGGGGGGCTAATGAGCAGTTCTTC.

The chain uses TRBV5-6 and TRBJ2-6, with D possibly being TRBD2 (6 bases). The V and J ends lost 2 bases and 3 bases respectively, with 18 bases between them. Germline CDR1 SGHDT, CDR2 YYEEEE. The CDR3 has 18 residues. The CDR3 DNA is TGTGCCAGCAGCTTTGCCCGGGACCGGGGGTATGGGGCCAACGTCCTGACTTTC. It is translated as CASSFARDRGYGANVLTF. The entire variable domain, with the rest obtained from reference TRBV5-6 and TRBJ2-6, is as follows: DAGVTQSPTHLIKTRGQQVTLRCSPKSGHDTVSWYQQALGQGPQFIFQYYEEEERQRGNFPDRFSGHQFPNYSSELNVNALLLGDSALYLCASSFARDRGYGANVLTFGAGSRLTVL.

The gene calls are TRBV6-1 and TRBJ1-1; D remains ambiguous. This CDR3 contains 14 residues. Germline loops: CDR1 MNHNS, CDR2 SASEGT. V lost 6 bases and J lost 0, with 11 bases in between. The CDR3 sequence is CASSLLQLNTEAFF. CDR3 DNA sequence: TGTGCCAGCAGCTTGTTACAGCTGAACACTGAAGCTTTCTTT.

V gene TRBV7-6 combines with J gene TRBJ1-5, with 8 nucleotides matching TRBD1. V lost 6 bases to trimming and J lost 6 bases; unmatched junction nucleotides: 4. The germline V gene has CDR1 SGHVS and CDR2 FNYEAQ. The CDR3 sequence is 13 residues long. CDR3 nucleotides: TGTGCCAGCAGTAGCGACAGGGGTCAGCCCCAGCATTTT. Translating gives CASSSDRGQPQHF.

This clone was recorded only once. V gene TRBV28 combines with J gene TRBJ1-1; tentative D call: TRBD1 (6 bases). The CDR3 length is 14 residues. V lost 3 bases and J lost 2, with 10 bases in between. Germline values: CDR1 MDHEN, CDR2 SYDVKM. The CDR3 nucleotides read TGTGCCAGCAGTTTCTCGGACAGAAACACTGAAGCTTTCTTT. This sequence encodes CASSFSDRNTEAFF.